The 25 T cell receptor beta chains below all came from one sample that was sequenced in a study of blood T cell repertoires in COVID-19. Data came from immunoSEQ multiplex PCR; TCRdb stores just in-frame clones and leaves some out. The profile shows 300,000 to 450,000 clones, around 90% of them singletons. The sequencing sample was made of PBMCs or T cells enriched from blood (not recorded which). The receptors derive from a woman aged 18-30 years who had recovered from COVID-19.

DNA of the CDR3: TGTGCCAGCAGCTTAAGACTAGCGGGGGTTTGGAATGAGCAGTTCTTC. It translates to CASSLRLAGVWNEQFF. This chain uses TRBV11-2 with TRBJ2-1; 12 nucleotides align to TRBD2. Looked up from germline, CDR1 is SGHAT and CDR2 is FQNNGV. This CDR3 has 16 amino acids. Trimming at V came to 2 bases and at J to 7 bases, leaving 6 bases not matched to a gene.

The chain carries TRBV19 and TRBJ1-2, with D uncertain. Trimming removed 4 bases at V and 1 base at J, with 4 bases between. The length of the CDR3 is 12 residues. Germline V gene lookup returns CDR1 LNHDA and CDR2 SQIVND (reference sequence). The DNA for the CDR3 is TGTGCCAGTAGTACCCTTAACTATGGCTACACCTTC. Protein: CASSTLNYGYTF.

The rearrangement links TRBV19 to TRBJ1-3, with 7 bases lining up with TRBD1. Germline CDR1 and CDR2: LNHDA and SQIVND (reference sequence). CDR3 length equals 16 residues. Losses at the gene ends were 4 bases for V and 0 bases for J; bases not matched to a gene: 6. This chain's CDR3 is CASSKDRPLSGNTIYF. DNA for the CDR3: TGTGCCAGTAGTAAGGACAGGCCCCTCTCTGGAAACACCATATATTTT.

The J gene is TRBJ1-2, the V gene TRBV4-3; the match to TRBD1 covers 9 bases. Germline V CDR1 and CDR2: LGHNA, YSLEER. There are 15 residues in the CDR3. V trimming: 1 base; J trimming: 1 base; junction bases outside the gene matches: 1. The DNA for the CDR3 is TGCGCCAGCAGCCAAGGGACAGGGGATAACTATGGCTACACCTTC. Translated: CASSQGTGDNYGYTF.

The J gene is TRBJ1-1, the V gene TRBV5-1, with unresolved D. This CDR3 has 13 residues. The V gene's germline CDR1 is SGHRS and CDR2 YFSETQ. The V gene lost 1 base and the J gene lost 2 bases, with 6 bases spanning the gap. CDR3 region: CASSLSSNTEAFF. The CDR3 DNA follows: TGCGCCAGCAGCTTGTCCTCCAACACTGAAGCTTTCTTT.

V gene TRBV6-1 combines with J gene TRBJ2-6; 9 bases line up with TRBD1. From germline, CDR1 is MNHNS and CDR2 SASEGT. V dropped 4 bases and J dropped 3; count of bases not matched to a gene: 4. This CDR3 contains 16 residues. As DNA, the CDR3 is TGTGCCAGCAGTGCACAGGGGGCGTATGGGGCCAACGTCCTGACTTTC. This gives the protein CASSAQGAYGANVLTF.

The chain recombines TRBV5-1 with TRBJ1-2, with 7 bases lining up with TRBD1. After removal of 4 bases from V and 7 bases from J, the junction contained 13 bases not matched to a gene. Germline-derived CDR1 and CDR2 are SGHRS and YFSETQ. The CDR3 is 15 residues long. CDR3 in DNA: TGCGCCAGCAGCCCAGGGGGGCAGAGCGACGGTGGCTACACCTTC. Protein sequence: CASSPGGQSDGGYTF.

With regard to this clone: Other DNA sequences in this sample translate to the same CDR3. The chain links TRBV5-1 to TRBJ2-1; TRBD1 agrees at 7 bases. Germline CDR1 and CDR2: SGHRS and YFSETQ. This CDR3 contains 12 residues. Unmatched junction bases numbered 3, after V lost 2 bases and J lost 10 bases. The CDR3 DNA follows: TGCGCCAGCAGCTTACAGGGGAACGAGCAGTTCTTC. Protein product: CASSLQGNEQFF.

This chain uses TRBV11-2 with TRBJ1-6, with D perhaps matching TRBD1 (6 bases). The germline V gene encodes CDR1 SGHAT and CDR2 FQNNGV. Trimming left V 5 bases short and J 8 bases short, with 19 bases between. The CDR3 totals 16 residues. CDR3 in amino acids: CASSRAGRGAHSPLHF. The CDR3 region has the DNA TGTGCCAGCAGCCGCGCGGGACGGGGGGCCCATTCACCCCTCCACTTT.

This chain joins TRBV30 and TRBJ1-5; D is ambiguous. The CDR3 spans 13 residues. Trimming took off 0 bases at V and 4 bases at J, with 7 bases between the two ends. The germline CDR1 and CDR2 sequences are GTSNPN and SVGIG (reference sequence). As DNA, the CDR3 is TGTGCCTGGAGTGTTGAGGGAAATCAGCCCCAGCATTTT. This encodes CAWSVEGNQPQHF.

In its sample, this clone was seen once. The V gene is TRBV20-1, the J gene TRBJ2-5, with 7 bases that match TRBD2. The germline gives CDR1 DFQATT, CDR2 SNEGSKA (reference sequence). Trimming took 3 bases from V and 2 from J; bases not matched to a gene: 6. The CDR3 is made up of 14 amino acids. The CDR3 here is CSASSASGQETQYF. The CDR3 coding sequence is TGCAGTGCTAGTTCCGCTAGCGGTCAAGAGACCCAGTACTTC.

The V gene is TRBV18, the J gene TRBJ1-1, with D unresolved. Trimming cost V 3 bases and J 3 bases, with 14 bases left between them. The length of the CDR3 is 15 residues. Germline V lookup: CDR1 KGHSH, CDR2 LQKENI. In DNA form, the CDR3 reads TGTGCCAGCTCACCCGACGGAGCGGTCGACACTGAAGCTTTCTTT. Encoded protein: CASSPDGAVDTEAFF.

Turning to this clone: The identical CDR3 is also encoded by other nucleotide sequences in the sample. The gene calls are TRBV9 and TRBJ2-3; tentatively, D is TRBD2 (6 bases). CDR3 length equals 15 residues. With 0 bases removed from V and 0 bases from J, the gap between germline ends came to 8 bases. Per the germline V gene, CDR1 is SGDLS and CDR2 is YYNGEE. The CDR3 reads CASSVGGESTDTQYF. The CDR3 nucleotides read TGTGCCAGCAGCGTAGGGGGGGAAAGCACAGATACGCAGTATTTT.

This chain uses TRBV9 with TRBJ1-2, with D perhaps matching TRBD1 (5 bases). The CDR3 length is 14 residues. The germline V gene has CDR1 SGDLS and CDR2 YYNGEE. Trimming took off 0 bases at V and 4 bases at J, with 10 bases between the two ends. The CDR3 here is CASSVGGSRYGYTF. In DNA form, the CDR3 reads TGTGCCAGCAGCGTAGGGGGCAGCCGCTATGGCTACACCTTC.

CDR3: CASGRAHRGETQYF. The CDR3 nucleotides read TGTGCCAGCGGGCGGGCTCACCGAGGGGAGACCCAGTACTTC. The genes are TRBV9 and TRBJ2-5; a weak D match, TRBD2 (5 bases). The CDR3 runs to 14 residues. Germline CDR1 is SGDLS and CDR2 is YYNGEE. V shed 7 bases and J shed 5 bases, with 18 bases lying between them.

This clone came up once. The rearrangement links TRBV29-1 to TRBJ1-1, with 10 bases matching TRBD1. The V gene end was trimmed by 3 bases and the J gene end by 3 bases; junction bases not matched to a gene: 16. Germline CDR1 SQVTM, CDR2 ANQGSEA. This CDR3 is 18 amino acids long. This chain's CDR3 is CSVEWLGQGWGKDTEAFF. The CDR3 DNA follows: TGCAGCGTTGAGTGGTTGGGACAGGGGTGGGGTAAGGACACTGAAGCTTTCTTT.

V usage is TRBV7-8 and J usage is TRBJ2-5, with D tentatively TRBD2 (7 bases). The CDR3 extends over 16 amino acids. With 2 bases removed from V and 1 base from J, the gap between germline ends came to 14 bases. The germline V gene has CDR1 SGHVS and CDR2 FQNEAQ. CDR3 nucleotides: TGTGCCAGCAGCTTATCGGCGGGGGCAGGCCAAGAGACCCAGTACTTC. Amino acids: CASSLSAGAGQETQYF. The whole variable domain, filled in from reference TRBV7-8 and TRBJ2-5, reads GAGVSQSPRYKVAKRGQDVALRCDPISGHVSLFWYQQALGQGPEFLTYFQNEAQLDKSGLPSDRFFAERPEGSVSTLKIQRTQQEDSAVYLCASSLSAGAGQETQYFGPGTRLLVL.

A few counts support this clone. The CDR3 DNA is TGTGCCTGGGGAGGACAATTGTTGAGCACTGAAGCTTTCTTT. Protein sequence: CAWGGQLLSTEAFF. V and J are TRBV30 and TRBJ1-1; TRBD1 might be the D (5 bases). Looked up from germline, CDR1 is GTSNPN and CDR2 is SVGIG (reference sequence). V was cut by 5 bases and J by 4 bases, with 17 bases left in between. The CDR3 length is 14 residues. Drawing the rest from reference TRBV30 and TRBJ1-1, the complete variable domain is SQTIHQWPATLVQPVGSPLSLECTVEGTSNPNLYWYRQAAGRGLQLLFYSVGIGQISSEVPQNLSASRPQDRQFILSSKKLLLSDSGFYLCAWGGQLLSTEAFFGQGTRLTVV.

V is TRBV3-1 (or the pseudogene TRBV3-2) and J is TRBJ2-2; maybe TRBD2 (6 bases). This CDR3 spans 18 amino acids. CDR1 is LGHDT and CDR2 is YNNKEL in the germline V gene (reference sequence). Trimming shortened V by 3 bases and J by 5 bases, and 22 bases separated the two germline ends. The CDR3 here is CASSHPRLTSPKTGELFF. As DNA, the CDR3 is TGTGCCAGCAGCCATCCTCGCCTCACTAGCCCTAAGACCGGGGAGCTGTTTTTT.

This clone has only a few counts. This specimen includes other DNA sequences encoding the same CDR3. The V call is TRBV20-1, the J call TRBJ1-1, with 10 bases aligning to TRBD1. Germline V gene lookup returns CDR1 DFQATT and CDR2 SNEGSKA (reference sequence). CDR3 size: 14 residues. With V trimmed by 3 bases and J by 3 bases, 4 bases remained unmatched. CDR3 protein: CSASRDRGDTEAFF. CDR3 bases: TGCAGTGCTAGTCGGGACAGGGGCGACACTGAAGCTTTCTTT.

The chain carries TRBV7-9 and TRBJ2-4; no clear D. The germline V gene encodes CDR1 SEHNR and CDR2 FQNEAQ (reference sequence). This CDR3 is 15 amino acids long. Trimming pared 5 bases from V and 9 bases from J, leaving 20 bases between. DNA of the CDR3: TGTGCCAGCAGCGCACGGGTCCACCTACCCTTCATTCAGTACTTC. This sequence encodes CASSARVHLPFIQYF.

The gene calls are TRBV6-5 and TRBJ1-2; TRBD1 is a possible D gene (6 bases). Per the germline V gene, CDR1 is MNHEY and CDR2 is SVGAGI. V dropped 7 bases and J dropped 2 bases, with 14 bases sitting between them. CDR3 length: 14 residues. Here the CDR3 DNA reads TGTGCCAGCAAAACTAGGGACACGAACTATGGCTACACCTTC. It encodes CASKTRDTNYGYTF.

V gene TRBV7-8 combines with J gene TRBJ1-2; D remains unclear. Germline-derived CDR1 and CDR2 are SGHVS and FQNEAQ. There are 12 residues in the CDR3. V gave up 2 bases and J gave up 4 bases, with 5 bases separating them. In DNA, the CDR3 is TGTGCCAGCAGCTTAAAGAGCTATGGCTACACCTTC. The encoded protein is CASSLKSYGYTF.

Comment on this clone: The same CDR3 arises from other DNA sequences in this sample as well. The chain uses TRBV9 and TRBJ1-1, with 9 bases fitting TRBD1. CDR1 SGDLS and CDR2 YYNGEE come from the germline V gene. This CDR3 spans 15 amino acids. Losses at the gene ends were 4 bases for V and 0 bases for J; bases not matched to a gene: 4. The CDR3 is CASSLGTGMNTEAFF. For the CDR3, the DNA is TGTGCCAGCAGCCTAGGGACAGGGATGAACACTGAAGCTTTCTTT.

V and J are TRBV19 and TRBJ2-7; 8 nucleotides agree with TRBD2. CDR3 size: 15 residues. J lost 4 bases, V lost 3 bases, and 8 bases had no gene match. The germline CDR1 and CDR2 sequences are LNHDA and SQIVND (reference sequence). The CDR3 coding sequence is TGTGCCAGTAGTATTTCGGGGGGGGCCGTTTACGAGCAGTACTTC. Residues: CASSISGGAVYEQYF.